This T cell receptor (beta chain) was sequenced for a study of spatial heterogeneity in lung cancer. Study observations and caveats: Higher tumor mutation counts went along with higher counts of expanded intratumoral alpha and beta TCRs.

MiXCR, run by TCRdb on the 5' RACE reads, gives a single entry per CDR3 protein. The repertoire holds approximately 6,900 distinct CDR3 sequences, with 10% to 15% as singletons. Noted time point: sample taken at primary tumor resection. The CDR3 is 17 residues long. Germline CDR1 is LGHNA and CDR2 is YSLEER. V lost 1 base and J lost 5; bases outside the gene matches: 12. This clonotype appeared many times. Its matching antigen is unknown. A library made for alpha chains picked up this beta chain off target, so its size means little. V gene TRBV4-3 combines with J gene TRBJ2-7; 9 bases agree with TRBD1. The sequence was collected from a male donor with early-stage non-small cell lung cancer. The sequenced sample was lung tumor tissue, obtained at surgery. The CDR3 protein is CASSQGGGTGRTHEQYF. In nucleotides, the CDR3 is TGCGCCAGCAGCCAAGGAGGTGGGACAGGGAGGACCCACGAGCAGTACTTC.